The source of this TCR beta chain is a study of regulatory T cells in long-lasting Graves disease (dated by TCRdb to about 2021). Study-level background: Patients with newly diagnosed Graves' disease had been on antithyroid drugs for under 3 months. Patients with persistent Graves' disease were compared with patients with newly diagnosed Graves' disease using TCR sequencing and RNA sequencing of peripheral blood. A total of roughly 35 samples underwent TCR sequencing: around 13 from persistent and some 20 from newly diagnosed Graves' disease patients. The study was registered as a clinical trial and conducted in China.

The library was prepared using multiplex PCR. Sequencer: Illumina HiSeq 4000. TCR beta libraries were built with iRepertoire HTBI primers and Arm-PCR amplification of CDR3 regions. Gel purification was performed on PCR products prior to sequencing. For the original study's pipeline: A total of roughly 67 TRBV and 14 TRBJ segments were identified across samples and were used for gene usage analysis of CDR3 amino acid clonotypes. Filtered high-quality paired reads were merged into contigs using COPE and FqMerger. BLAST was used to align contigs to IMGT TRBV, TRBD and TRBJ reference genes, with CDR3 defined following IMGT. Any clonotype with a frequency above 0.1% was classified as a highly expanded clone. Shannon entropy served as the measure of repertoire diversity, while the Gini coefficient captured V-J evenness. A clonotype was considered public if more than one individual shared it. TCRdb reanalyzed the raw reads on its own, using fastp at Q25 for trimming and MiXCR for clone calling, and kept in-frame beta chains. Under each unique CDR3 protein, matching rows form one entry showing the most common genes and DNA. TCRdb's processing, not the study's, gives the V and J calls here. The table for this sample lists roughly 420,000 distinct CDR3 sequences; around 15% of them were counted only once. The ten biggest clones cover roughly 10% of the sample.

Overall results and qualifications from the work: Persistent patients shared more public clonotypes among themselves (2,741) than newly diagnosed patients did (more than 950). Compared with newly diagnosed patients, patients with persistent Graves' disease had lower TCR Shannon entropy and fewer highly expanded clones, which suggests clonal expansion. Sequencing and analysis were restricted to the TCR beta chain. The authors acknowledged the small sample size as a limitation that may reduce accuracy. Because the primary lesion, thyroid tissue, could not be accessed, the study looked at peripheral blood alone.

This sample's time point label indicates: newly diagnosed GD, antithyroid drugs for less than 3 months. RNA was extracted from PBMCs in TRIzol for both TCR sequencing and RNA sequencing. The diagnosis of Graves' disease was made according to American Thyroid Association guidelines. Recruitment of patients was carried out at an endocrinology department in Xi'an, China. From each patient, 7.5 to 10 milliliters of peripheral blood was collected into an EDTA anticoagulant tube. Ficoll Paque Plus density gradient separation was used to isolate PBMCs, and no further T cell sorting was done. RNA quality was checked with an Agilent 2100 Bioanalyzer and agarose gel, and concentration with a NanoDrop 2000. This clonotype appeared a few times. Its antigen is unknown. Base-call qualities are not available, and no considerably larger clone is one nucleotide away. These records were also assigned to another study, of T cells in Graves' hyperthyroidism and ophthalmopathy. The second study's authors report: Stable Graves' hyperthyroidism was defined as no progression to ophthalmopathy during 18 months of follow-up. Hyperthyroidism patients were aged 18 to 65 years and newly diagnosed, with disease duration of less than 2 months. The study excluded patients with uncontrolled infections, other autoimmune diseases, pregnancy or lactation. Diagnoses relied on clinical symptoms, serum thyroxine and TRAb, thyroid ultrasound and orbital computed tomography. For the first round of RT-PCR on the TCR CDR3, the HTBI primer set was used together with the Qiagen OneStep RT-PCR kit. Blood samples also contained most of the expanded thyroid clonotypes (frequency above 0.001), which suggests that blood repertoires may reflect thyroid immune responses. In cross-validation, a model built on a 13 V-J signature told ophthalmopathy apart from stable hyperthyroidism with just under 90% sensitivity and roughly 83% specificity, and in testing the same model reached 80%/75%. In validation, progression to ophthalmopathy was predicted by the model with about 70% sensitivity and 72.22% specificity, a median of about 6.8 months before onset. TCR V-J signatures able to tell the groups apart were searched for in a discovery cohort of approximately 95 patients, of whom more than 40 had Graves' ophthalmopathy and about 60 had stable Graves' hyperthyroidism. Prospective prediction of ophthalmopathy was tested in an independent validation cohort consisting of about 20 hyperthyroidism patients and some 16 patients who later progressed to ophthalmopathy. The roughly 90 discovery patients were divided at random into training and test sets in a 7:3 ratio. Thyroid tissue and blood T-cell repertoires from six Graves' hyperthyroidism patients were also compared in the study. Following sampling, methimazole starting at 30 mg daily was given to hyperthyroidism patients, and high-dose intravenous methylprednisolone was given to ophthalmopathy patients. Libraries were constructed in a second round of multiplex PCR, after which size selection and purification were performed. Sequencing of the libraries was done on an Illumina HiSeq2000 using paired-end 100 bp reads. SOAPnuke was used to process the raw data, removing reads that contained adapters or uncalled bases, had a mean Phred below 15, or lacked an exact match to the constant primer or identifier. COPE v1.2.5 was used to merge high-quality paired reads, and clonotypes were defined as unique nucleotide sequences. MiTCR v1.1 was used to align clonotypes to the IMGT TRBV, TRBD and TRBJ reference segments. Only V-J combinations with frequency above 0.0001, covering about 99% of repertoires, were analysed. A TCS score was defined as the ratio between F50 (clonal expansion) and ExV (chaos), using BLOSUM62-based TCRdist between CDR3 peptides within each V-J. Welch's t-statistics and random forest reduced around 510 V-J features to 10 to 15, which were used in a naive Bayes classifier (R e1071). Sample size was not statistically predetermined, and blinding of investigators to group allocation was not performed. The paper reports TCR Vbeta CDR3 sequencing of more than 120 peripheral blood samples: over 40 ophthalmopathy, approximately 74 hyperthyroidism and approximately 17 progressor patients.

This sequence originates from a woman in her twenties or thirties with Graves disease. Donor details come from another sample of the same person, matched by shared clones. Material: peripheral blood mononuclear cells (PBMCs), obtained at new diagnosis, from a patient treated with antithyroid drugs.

The sequenced DNA is TGTGCCAGCACCCTAGCCGGGACACCTCTCGGCGAGCAGTACTTC. This is translated as CASTLAGTPLGEQYF. The receptor chain draws on TRBV6-4 and TRBJ2-7; a tentative D call is TRBD1 (6 bases match). The CDR3, cysteine through phenylalanine, is 15 amino acids long. Only CDR3 DNA is held: 45 bases, read in frame from base 1. The V end loses 7 bases and the J end loses 6 bases, and a stretch of 22 bases separates them. According to the germline V gene, CDR1 reads MRHNA and CDR2 reads SNTAGT.